This T cell receptor beta chain originates from a study of cytomegalovirus exposure and HLA in healthy donors. PCR used 60 Vbeta primers and 13 Jbeta primers. Source study methods: As a later analysis found, there were tens of millions of unique TCR beta chains, of which 8.5 million to 14 million were shared. TCRdb's copy holds only in-frame clones and misses some; the assay was immunoSEQ multiplex PCR. V, J and clone size were drawn from that table, and D and trimming were deduced from the DNA. The sample has fewer than 200,000 clones, roughly two thirds seen once; the top ten hold approximately 5.6%. Remarks on this clone: Its target is unknown.

Study-wide results and limits: Within a later analysis, the majority of CMV-associated TCR beta chains appeared HLA-restricted. TCR sequences were mostly rare, though some public TCRs occurred in many donors.

The TCR comes from a woman aged 18 to 35 in good health and CMV-seropositive. The sample consisted of PBMCs.

The DNA for the CDR3 is TGTGCCAGCAGCGTAGTGGCGGGATCCGACAATGAGCAGTTCTTC. As protein: CASSVVAGSDNEQFF. The chain has TRBV9 and TRBJ2-1, with D perhaps matching TRBD2 (6 bases). The V gene's germline CDR1 is SGDLS and CDR2 YYNGEE. The CDR3 is made up of 15 amino acids. The V end was cut by 0 bases, the J end by 5 bases, with 12 bases between.